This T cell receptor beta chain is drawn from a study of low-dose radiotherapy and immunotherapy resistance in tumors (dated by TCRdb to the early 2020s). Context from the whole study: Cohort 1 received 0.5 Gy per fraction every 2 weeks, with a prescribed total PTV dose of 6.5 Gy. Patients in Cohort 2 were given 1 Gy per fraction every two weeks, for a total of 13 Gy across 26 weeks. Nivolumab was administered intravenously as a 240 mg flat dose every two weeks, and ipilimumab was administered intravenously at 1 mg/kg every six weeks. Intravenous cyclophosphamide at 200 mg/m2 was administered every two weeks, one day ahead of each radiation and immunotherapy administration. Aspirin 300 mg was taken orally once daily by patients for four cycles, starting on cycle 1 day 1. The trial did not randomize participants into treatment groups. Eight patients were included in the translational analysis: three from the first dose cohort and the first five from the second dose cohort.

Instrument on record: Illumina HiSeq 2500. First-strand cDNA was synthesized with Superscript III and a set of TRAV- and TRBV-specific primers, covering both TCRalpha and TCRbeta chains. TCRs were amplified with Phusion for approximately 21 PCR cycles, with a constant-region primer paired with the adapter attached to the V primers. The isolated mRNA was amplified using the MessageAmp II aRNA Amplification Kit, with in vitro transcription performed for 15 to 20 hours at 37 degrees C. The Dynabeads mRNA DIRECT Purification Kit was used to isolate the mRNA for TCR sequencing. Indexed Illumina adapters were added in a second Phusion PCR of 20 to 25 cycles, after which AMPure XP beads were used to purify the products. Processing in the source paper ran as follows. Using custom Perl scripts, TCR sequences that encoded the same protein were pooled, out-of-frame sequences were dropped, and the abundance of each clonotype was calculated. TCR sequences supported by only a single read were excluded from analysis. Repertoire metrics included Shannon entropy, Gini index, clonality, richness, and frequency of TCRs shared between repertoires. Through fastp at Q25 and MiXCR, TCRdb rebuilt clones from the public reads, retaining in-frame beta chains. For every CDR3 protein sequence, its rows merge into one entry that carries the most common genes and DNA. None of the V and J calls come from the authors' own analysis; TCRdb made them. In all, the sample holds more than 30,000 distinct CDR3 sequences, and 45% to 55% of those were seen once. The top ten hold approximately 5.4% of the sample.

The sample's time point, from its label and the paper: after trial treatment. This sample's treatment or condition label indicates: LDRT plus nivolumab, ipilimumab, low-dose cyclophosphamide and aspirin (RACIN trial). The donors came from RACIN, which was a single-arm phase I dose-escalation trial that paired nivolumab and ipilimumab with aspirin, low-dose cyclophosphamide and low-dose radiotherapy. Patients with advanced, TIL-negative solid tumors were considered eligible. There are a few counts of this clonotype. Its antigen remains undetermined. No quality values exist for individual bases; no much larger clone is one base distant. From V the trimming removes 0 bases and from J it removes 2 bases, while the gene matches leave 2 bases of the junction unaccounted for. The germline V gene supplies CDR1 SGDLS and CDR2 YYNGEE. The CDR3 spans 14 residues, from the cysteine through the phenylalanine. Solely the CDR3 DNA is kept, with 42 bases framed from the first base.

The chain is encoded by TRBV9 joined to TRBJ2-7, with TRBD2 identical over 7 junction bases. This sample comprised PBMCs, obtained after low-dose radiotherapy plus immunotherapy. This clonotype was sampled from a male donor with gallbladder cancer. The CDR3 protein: CASSVGLAAYEQYF. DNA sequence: TGTGCCAGCAGCGTAGGCCTAGCGGCCTACGAGCAGTACTTC. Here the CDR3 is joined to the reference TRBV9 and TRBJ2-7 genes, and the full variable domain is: DSGVTQTPKHLITATGQRVTLRCSPRSGDLSVYWYQQSLDQGLQFLIQYYNGEERAKGNILERFSAQQFPDLHSELNLSSLELGDSALYFCASSVGLAAYEQYFGPGTRLTVT.